This paragraph reports one T cell receptor (beta chain). Antigen specificity is unknown. These data originate in a study of cytomegalovirus exposure and HLA in healthy donors. Germline CDR1 is MGHRA and CDR2 is YSYEKL. The V end lost 0 bases, the J end lost 4 bases, and 15 bases lay between the germline ends. The CDR3 is 16 amino acids. A multiplex PCR was run with 60 Vbeta primers and 13 Jbeta primers. Profiling relied on immunoSEQ multiplex PCR, and the TCRdb table lists in-frame clones only, not all of them. The sample totals 150,000 to 250,000 clones; its top ten clones hold about 0.74%. Whole-study results and caveats: Later analysis indicated greater clonal expansion among HLA-associated TCR beta chains than among equally common other chains.

The J gene is TRBJ1-2, the V gene TRBV4-1; D remains unclear. Sequenced sample: PBMCs. This TCR came from a boy aged 5-17 years in good health and CMV-seronegative. This CDR3 is CASSQEEGNTFYGYTF. DNA of the CDR3: TGCGCCAGCAGCCAAGAAGAGGGAAATACCTTCTATGGCTACACCTTC.